This TCR beta chain was observed in a study of CD8 T cells in ankylosing spondylitis. General study results and limits: In ankylosing spondylitis patients, matched synovial fluid reportedly showed significant enrichment of disease-linked clones.

In regard to this clonotype: Its antigen is as yet unknown.

Molecular-barcoded quantitative 5'-RACE produced these TCR beta libraries. TCRdb used MiXCR to reprocess the 5' RACE reads, holding one entry per CDR3 protein. Altogether approximately 150,000 distinct CDR3 sequences are present, 25% to 35% being singletons, with the ten largest covering around 6.2%. V was shortened by 10 bases and J by 1 base, with 11 bases between the two germline ends. The CDR3 is made up of 12 amino acids. Per the germline V gene, CDR1 is MGHDK and CDR2 is SYGVNS. This TCR was sampled from a male donor with ankylosing spondylitis. Input material: synovial fluid, either unsorted or a sorted T cell fraction (not recorded which). The rearrangement links TRBV25-1 to TRBJ2-7; D is unclear. The CDR3 DNA reads TGTGCCACCAAGACCGTGTCCTACGAGCAGTACTTC. Amino acids: CATKTVSYEQYF.